The 10 T cell receptor beta chains presented below share a single source sample, sequenced in a study of vaccination and CD4 T cells after COVID-19. In TCRdb, the PCR reads were re-called with MiXCR into one record per CDR3 protein. Of around 26,000 distinct CDR3 sequences listed, 45% to 60% were seen once; the top ten hold less than 6.5%. Time point indicated: late sampling 161 to 241 days after vaccination in a few convalescent patients. The sample here was CD4+ T cells from blood, taken about 7 months after SARS-CoV-2 vaccination. The receptor set was obtained from a human donor who had recovered from COVID-19.

The chain carries TRBV7-9 and TRBJ1-1, with D hard to call. CDR3 length: 15 amino acids. The germline V and J ends were trimmed by 5 bases and 0 bases, with 13 bases remaining between them. In germline, CDR1 is SEHNR, CDR2 FQNEAQ (reference sequence). The DNA for the CDR3 is TGTGCCAGCAGCCCGGGAGGGATCATGAACACTGAAGCTTTCTTT. Its translation: CASSPGGIMNTEAFF.

The chain is built from TRBV9 and TRBJ2-5; 11 bases are a match to TRBD1. From germline, CDR1 is SGDLS and CDR2 YYNGEE. This CDR3 region has 14 residues. The trim removed 3 bases at V and 5 bases at J, leaving 3 bases unmatched. The CDR3, as DNA: TGTGCCAGCAGCGGGACAGGGGGCGGCGAGACCCAGTACTTC. Translated: CASSGTGGGETQYF.

The genes are TRBV28 and TRBJ2-7, with 7 bases that match TRBD1. The V segment lost 1 base and the J segment 2 bases; nucleotides outside the gene matches: 11. CDR1 and CDR2 from the germline V gene are MDHEN and SYDVKM. The CDR3 spans 17 residues. This CDR3 is CASSLSPIGQDTYEQYF. The CDR3 nucleotides are TGTGCCAGCAGTTTATCCCCAATCGGACAGGACACCTACGAGCAGTACTTC. Full variable domain (rest looked up from reference TRBV28 and TRBJ2-7): DVKVTQSSRYLVKRTGEKVFLECVQDMDHENMFWYRQDPGLGLRLIYFSYDVKMKEKGDIPEGYSVSREKKERFSLILESASTNQTSMYLCASSLSPIGQDTYEQYFGPGTRLTVT.

This sequence joins TRBV27 and TRBJ2-1, with TRBD2 identical over 10 bases. Germline V lookup: CDR1 MNHEY, CDR2 SMNVEV (reference sequence). V trimming: 1 base; J trimming: 3 bases; junction bases outside the gene matches: 3. CDR3 size: 16 residues. The CDR3 DNA sequence: TGTGCCAGCAGTTTATTGAGGACTAGCGGCTACAATGAGCAGTTCTTC. Translated, it gives CASSLLRTSGYNEQFF.

The chain is built from TRBV15 and TRBJ2-1, with 9 bases that match TRBD1. Germline V gene sequence: CDR1 LNHNV, CDR2 YYDKDF (reference sequence). The CDR3 runs to 16 residues. The V and J ends lost 4 bases and 1 base, in that order; junction bases with no gene match: 5. Written as DNA, the CDR3 is TGTGCCACCAGCAACGCCGGGACAGGGTCCTACAATGAGCAGTTCTTC. This sequence encodes CATSNAGTGSYNEQFF.

DNA for the CDR3: TGTGCCAGCAGCTTGTTACGAGGACAGGGGTTCTATGGCTACACCTTC. It specifies CASSLLRGQGFYGYTF. The V and J genes are TRBV5-4 and TRBJ1-2, with 9 nucleotides matching TRBD1. The CDR3 is made up of 16 amino acids. Looked up from germline, CDR1 is SGHNT and CDR2 is YYREEE (reference sequence). The V segment lost 1 base and the J segment 4 bases; nucleotides outside the gene matches: 8.

This chain uses TRBV29-1 with TRBJ2-1; maybe TRBD1 (5 bases). This CDR3 contains 15 residues. Trimming took 2 bases from V and 6 from J, leaving 17 bases between them. Germline lookup yields CDR1 SQVTM and CDR2 ANQGSEA. The CDR3 here is CSVEYWGRGGNEQFF. CDR3 in DNA: TGCAGCGTTGAATATTGGGGAAGGGGTGGCAATGAGCAGTTCTTC.

J is TRBJ2-2 and V is TRBV6-2 or TRBV6-3, with TRBD2 identical over 9 bases. The CDR3 has 14 amino acids. Per germline, CDR1 MNHEY and CDR2 SVGEGT. V shed 10 bases and J 6 bases; nucleotides not matched to a gene: 9. Written as DNA, the CDR3 is TGTGCCACGGGGGCTAGCGGGGCCTCCGGGGAGCTGTTTTTT. Encoded protein: CATGASGASGELFF.

This CDR3 reads CASSFWASVNTDTQYF. The CDR3 region has the DNA TGTGCCAGCAGTTTTTGGGCTAGCGTTAACACAGATACGCAGTATTTT. The chain joins TRBV27 to TRBJ2-3; maybe TRBD2 (6 bases). The germline V and J ends were trimmed by 3 bases and 2 bases, with 15 bases remaining between them. The CDR3 runs to 16 residues. Looked up from germline, CDR1 is MNHEY and CDR2 is SMNVEV (reference sequence).

This clonotype has only a few counts. The chain couples TRBV4-1 to TRBJ2-7; D may be TRBD2 (6 bases). The germline gives CDR1 MGHRA, CDR2 YSYEKL. Deletions cut 1 base from V and 2 bases from J, with 12 bases between. CDR3 length: 15 amino acids. The CDR3 loop is CASSQVRGTPYEQYF. In DNA form, the CDR3 reads TGCGCCAGCAGCCAAGTCCGGGGGACCCCCTACGAGCAGTACTTC.